Below are 21 T cell receptor beta chains sequenced from a single sample in a study of blood T cell repertoires in COVID-19. The repertoire was sequenced with immunoSEQ multiplex PCR; TCRdb's copy has only in-frame clones and lacks some. The table has some 200,000 clones, around 87% seen once; the top ten hold 7% to 8.5%. Input material: PBMCs or T cells enriched from blood (not recorded which). All receptors derive from a man aged 25 to 40 in a cohort exposed to, infected with or recovered from COVID-19 (not recorded which).

CDR3 sequence (DNA): TGTGCCAGCAGTTTGTTGCGGGAGGGCCGCAATGAGCAGTTCTTC. This sequence encodes CASSLLREGRNEQFF. The rearrangement joins TRBV27 to TRBJ2-1, with 9 bases lining up with TRBD2. The CDR3 runs 15 residues. V lost 3 bases, J lost 6 bases, and 6 bases stayed unmatched. CDR1 is MNHEY, CDR2 SMNVEV, per germline (reference sequence).

The V and J genes are TRBV14 and TRBJ1-2; 7 nucleotides line up with TRBD1. The junction had 6 bases not matched to a gene; V was cut back by 1 base and J by 4 bases. Per germline, CDR1 SGHDN and CDR2 FVKESK. The CDR3 spans 15 residues. This CDR3 is CASSQGRQGFYGYTF. DNA for the CDR3: TGTGCCAGCAGCCAAGGTCGACAGGGATTCTATGGCTACACCTTC.

The CDR3 nucleotides read TGTGCCAGCAGCCCCAATCAAGTCCGGGGGAAATACTCCTACAATGAGCAGTTCTTC. Translated: CASSPNQVRGKYSYNEQFF. V and J are TRBV3-1 (or the pseudogene TRBV3-2) and TRBJ2-1; D is perhaps TRBD2 (6 bases). The CDR3 consists of 19 residues. Germline V lookup: CDR1 LGHDT, CDR2 YNNKEL (reference sequence). Trimming removed 4 bases from V and 0 bases from J, with 22 bases in between.

This rearrangement joins TRBV15 to TRBJ2-7; TRBD2 is a possible D gene (7 bases). Germline V gene sequence: CDR1 LNHNV, CDR2 YYDKDF (reference sequence). The ends were cut back, 0 bases at V and 3 bases at J, with 18 bases in the middle. CDR3 length: 17 residues. CDR3 bases: TGTGCCACCAGCAGAGATCTCCCGGGCGGGGGCGTCTACGAGCAGTACTTC. Residues: CATSRDLPGGGVYEQYF.

This sequence joins TRBV5-1 and TRBJ1-2; 7 bases match TRBD1. Losses at the gene ends were 4 bases for V and 4 bases for J; bases not matched to a gene: 4. Germline-derived CDR1 and CDR2 are SGHRS and YFSETQ. The CDR3 totals 13 residues. The CDR3 DNA sequence: TGCGCCAGCAGCCTACGGGACAGCTATGGCTACACCTTC. It codes for CASSLRDSYGYTF.

The chain has TRBV3-1 (or the pseudogene TRBV3-2) and TRBJ2-7, with TRBD1 identical over 7 bases. Trimming at V came to 6 bases and at J to 3 bases, leaving 5 bases not matched to a gene. The germline V gene has CDR1 LGHDT and CDR2 YNNKEL (reference sequence). The length of the CDR3 is 13 residues. CDR3 in amino acids: CASSFGQVYEQYF. The CDR3 DNA reads TGTGCCAGCAGTTTCGGACAGGTCTACGAGCAGTACTTC.

The chain employs TRBV6-5 and TRBJ1-1; D unresolved. Germline values: CDR1 MNHEY, CDR2 SVGAGI. The CDR3 runs 12 residues. V was trimmed by 4 bases and J by 3 bases, leaving 6 bases between them. The CDR3 sequence: CASSFRDTEAFF. Here the CDR3 DNA reads TGTGCCAGCAGTTTCCGGGACACTGAAGCTTTCTTT.

The chain has TRBV4-2 and TRBJ1-6, with D perhaps TRBD1 (6 bases). Germline V gene sequence: CDR1 LGHNA, CDR2 YNFKEQ. V lost 0 bases and J 8 bases, leaving 17 bases between the germline ends. The CDR3 spans 17 residues. CDR3 sequence reads: CASSQDLAGGPDSPLHF. For the CDR3, the DNA is TGTGCCAGCAGCCAAGATCTGGCCGGGGGGCCGGATTCACCCCTCCACTTT.

This clone was recorded once. The rearrangement links TRBV4-3 to TRBJ2-3, with 9 nucleotides matching TRBD1. CDR1 and CDR2 (germline): LGHNA, YSLEER. The CDR3 sequence is 18 residues long. Trimming took 4 bases from V and 5 from J; bases not matched to a gene: 16. DNA for the CDR3: TGCGCCAGCAGCCCCATGACCTGGCCCGGGACAGGGTTAGATACGCAGTATTTT. As protein: CASSPMTWPGTGLDTQYF.

In its sample, this clone was seen a few times. In DNA form, the CDR3 reads TGTGCCAGCACCCCACTGAACTCTGGGGCCAACGTCCTGACTTTC. It codes for CASTPLNSGANVLTF. The rearrangement uses TRBV6-2 or TRBV6-3 and TRBJ2-6, with D unresolved. V was trimmed by 7 bases and J by 0 bases, leaving 10 bases between them. CDR3 length: 15 amino acids. Germline V gene lookup returns CDR1 MNHEY and CDR2 SVGEGT.

The chain uses TRBV29-1 and TRBJ2-1; TRBD1 might be the D (5 bases). Germline V gene sequence: CDR1 SQVTM, CDR2 ANQGSEA. The germline V and J ends were trimmed by 3 bases and 4 bases, with 16 bases remaining between them. This CDR3 region has 15 residues. CDR3 nucleotide sequence: TGCAGCGTTGATAGGGGCGGCGAGAGGTACAATGAGCAGTTCTTC. Translated, it gives CSVDRGGERYNEQFF.

The chain is built from TRBV3-1 (or the pseudogene TRBV3-2) and TRBJ2-5, with 7 positions matching TRBD2. V lost 8 bases to trimming and J lost 5 bases; unmatched junction nucleotides: 23. This CDR3 comprises 18 residues. Germline V lookup: CDR1 LGHDT, CDR2 YNNKEL (reference sequence). The CDR3 DNA reads TGTGCCAGCGGGGGTGGGGGATCCTCGCGGGAGTCCTACGAGACCCAGTACTTC. It encodes CASGGGGSSRESYETQYF.

The chain uses TRBV28 and TRBJ1-6; D unclear. V lost 5 bases and J lost 5, with 13 bases in between. The CDR3 covers 15 residues. Germline V gene sequence: CDR1 MDHEN, CDR2 SYDVKM. CDR3 loop: CASSRRNADNSPLHF. The CDR3 DNA follows: TGTGCCAGCAGTCGACGGAACGCGGATAATTCACCCCTCCACTTT.

The genes are TRBV4-1 and TRBJ1-3; D unresolved. V was clipped by 2 bases and J by 10 bases, with 12 bases between them. Germline CDR1 MGHRA, CDR2 YSYEKL. There are 13 residues in the CDR3. The CDR3 nucleotides read TGCGCCAGCAGCCAACTTCTACTTAATACCATATATTTT. Its translation is CASSQLLLNTIYF.

The chain couples TRBV19 to TRBJ2-2; 11 bases agree with TRBD2. J lost 1 base, V lost 11 bases, and 9 bases had no gene match. In germline, CDR1 is LNHDA, CDR2 SQIVND (reference sequence). This CDR3 has 16 residues. In nucleotides, the CDR3 is TGTGCCTCCTCCAGGGGACTAGCGGAGAACACCGGGGAGCTGTTTTTT. Translation: CASSRGLAENTGELFF.

This chain uses TRBV7-3 with TRBJ2-7, with a weak D call TRBD1 (6 bases). This CDR3 contains 13 residues. Germline V gives CDR1 SGHTA, CDR2 FQGTGA. Trimming removed 5 bases at V and 5 bases at J, with 13 bases between. In DNA, the CDR3 is TGTGCCAGCAGCAGCTACAGGGTCCACGAGCAGTACTTC. Its translation is CASSSYRVHEQYF.

This clone has only a few counts. The rearrangement links TRBV18 to TRBJ2-2, with 7 bases identical to TRBD1. CDR3 length: 17 residues. V trimming: 2 bases; J trimming: 0 bases; junction bases outside the gene matches: 6. Germline CDR1 is KGHSH and CDR2 is LQKENI. The CDR3 sequence: CASSPIHRGSNTGELFF. The CDR3 nucleotides read TGTGCCAGCTCACCAATCCACAGGGGTTCGAACACCGGGGAGCTGTTTTTT.

This chain links TRBV28 with TRBJ1-2, with 8 bases fitting TRBD1. Germline CDR1 MDHEN, CDR2 SYDVKM. The junction had 12 bases not matched to a gene; V was cut back by 5 bases and J by 4 bases. The CDR3 loop spans 16 amino acids. CDR3 loop: CASSQPPTGQVYGYTF. The CDR3 DNA follows: TGTGCCAGCAGTCAACCACCCACGGGACAGGTCTATGGCTACACCTTC.

The CDR3 DNA reads TGTGCCACCAGCAGAGATACGAGTGAAAAACTGTTTTTT. Its translation is CATSRDTSEKLFF. The chain has TRBV15 and TRBJ1-4; no definite D call. Germline V gene lookup returns CDR1 LNHNV and CDR2 YYDKDF (reference sequence). The length of the CDR3 is 13 residues. V gave up 0 bases and J gave up 7 bases, with 6 bases separating them.

The rearrangement joins TRBV7-3 to TRBJ1-1; D call uncertain. Per the germline V gene, CDR1 is SGHTA and CDR2 is FQGTGA. The CDR3 totals 15 residues. V was trimmed by 5 bases and J by 1 base, leaving 14 bases between them. The CDR3: CASSDVALGNTEAFF. The CDR3 nucleotides read TGTGCCAGCAGCGACGTAGCCTTGGGGAACACTGAAGCTTTCTTT.

The V and J genes are TRBV19 and TRBJ1-5; D uncertain. This CDR3 contains 15 residues. Germline V lookup: CDR1 LNHDA, CDR2 SQIVND (reference sequence). The ends were cut back, 3 bases at V and 6 bases at J, with 15 bases in the middle. The CDR3 sequence is CASSISIGVGQPQHF. DNA of the CDR3: TGTGCCAGTAGTATTAGCATCGGGGTAGGTCAGCCCCAGCATTTT. Complete variable domain (other parts from reference TRBV19 and TRBJ1-5): DGGITQSPKYLFRKEGQNVTLSCEQNLNHDAMYWYRQDPGQGLRLIYYSQIVNDFQKGDIAEGYSVSREKKESFPLTVTSAQKNPTAFYLCASSISIGVGQPQHFGDGTRLSIL.